This T cell receptor beta chain was identified during a study of PD-L1 blockade in urothelial cancer. Patients had locally advanced or metastatic urothelial carcinoma. Individual patients had between 1 and 8 samples, taken pretreatment and on-treatment. Clones were read by immunoSEQ multiplex PCR, and TCRdb kept only the in-frame ones, dropping some. This sample has roughly 32,000 clones, with roughly 88% found just once. The specimen was PBMCs, collected around atezolizumab (anti-PD-L1) treatment. The sequence derives from a man between 60 and 75 years old with urothelial cancer.

The CDR3 region has the DNA TGTGCCAGCAGCTTAACAAGGACAGGGGGTCCCAAATCCTACGAGCAGTACTTC. Its translation: CASSLTRTGGPKSYEQYF. The chain carries TRBV7-8 and TRBJ2-7; 10 positions match TRBD1. Unmatched junction bases numbered 11, after V lost 2 bases and J lost 1 base. This CDR3 region has 18 residues. Germline V gene sequence: CDR1 SGHVS, CDR2 FQNEAQ.